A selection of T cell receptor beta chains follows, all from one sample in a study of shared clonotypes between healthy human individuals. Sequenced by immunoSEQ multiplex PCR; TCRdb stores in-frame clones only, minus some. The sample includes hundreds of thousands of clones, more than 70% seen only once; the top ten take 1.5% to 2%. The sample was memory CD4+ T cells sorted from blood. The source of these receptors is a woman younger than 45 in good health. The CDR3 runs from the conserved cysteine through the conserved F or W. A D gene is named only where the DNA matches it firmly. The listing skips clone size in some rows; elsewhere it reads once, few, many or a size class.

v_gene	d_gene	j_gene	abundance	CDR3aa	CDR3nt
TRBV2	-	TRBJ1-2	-	CASSDASGYSYGYTF	TGTGCCAGCAGTGACGCATCGGGATACAGCTATGGCTACACCTTC
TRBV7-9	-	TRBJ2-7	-	CASSLADSYEQYF	TGTGCCAGCAGCTTAGCCGACAGTTACGAGCAGTACTTC
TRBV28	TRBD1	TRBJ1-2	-	CASRPGTVNYGYTF	TGTGCCAGCAGACCCGGGACAGTCAACTATGGCTACACCTTC
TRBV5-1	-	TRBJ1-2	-	CASTYGQIYGYTF	TGCGCCAGCACTTACGGGCAGATTTATGGCTACACCTTC
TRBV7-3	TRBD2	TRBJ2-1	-	CASSLAPSGLAGGEQFF	TGTGCCAGCAGCTTAGCTCCTTCCGGCCTAGCGGGGGGTGAGCAGTTCTTC
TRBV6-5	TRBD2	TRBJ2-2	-	CASSYMSGGTELFF	TGTGCCAGCAGTTACATGTCGGGGGGGACGGAGCTGTTTTTT
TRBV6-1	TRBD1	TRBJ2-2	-	CASRTDRGRAGELFF	TGTGCCAGCAGGACGGACAGGGGCCGCGCCGGGGAGCTGTTTTTT
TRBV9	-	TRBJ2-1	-	CASSVVSGAAYNEQFF	TGTGCCAGCAGCGTAGTGTCGGGAGCGGCCTACAATGAGCAGTTCTTC
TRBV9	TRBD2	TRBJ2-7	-	CASLGLAGENPYEQYF	TGTGCCAGCCTGGGACTAGCGGGAGAAAATCCCTACGAGCAGTACTTC
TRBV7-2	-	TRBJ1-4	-	CASSPTGTGRKLFF	TGTGCCAGCAGCCCCACCGGGACCGGACGGAAACTGTTTTTT
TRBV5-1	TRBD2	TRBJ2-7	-	CASSPGGASVYEQYF	TGCGCCAGCAGCCCGGGGGGAGCCTCAGTCTACGAGCAGTACTTC
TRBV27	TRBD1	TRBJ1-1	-	CASSSGVGQGAFF	TGTGCCAGCAGTTCCGGTGTGGGACAGGGGGCTTTCTTT
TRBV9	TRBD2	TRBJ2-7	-	CASSADLLAGGGEQYF	TGTGCCAGCAGCGCCGATCTACTAGCGGGAGGAGGTGAGCAGTACTTC
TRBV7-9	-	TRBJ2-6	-	CASSWGSGANVLTF	TGTGCCAGCAGCTGGGGATCTGGGGCCAACGTCCTGACTTTC
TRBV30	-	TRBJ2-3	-	CAWNGAGPDTQYF	TGTGCCTGGAACGGGGCAGGCCCAGATACGCAGTATTTT
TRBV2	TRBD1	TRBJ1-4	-	CASRIQGPADEKLFF	TGTGCCAGCAGAATACAGGGGCCCGCTGATGAAAAACTGTTTTTT
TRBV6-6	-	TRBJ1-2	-	CASSSTGNYGYTF	TGTGCCAGCAGTTCCACAGGAAACTATGGCTACACCTTC
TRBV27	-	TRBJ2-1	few	CASSYYGENNEQFF	TGTGCCAGCAGTTACTACGGGGAAAACAATGAGCAGTTCTTC
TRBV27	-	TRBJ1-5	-	CASSLSRVANQPQHF	TGTGCCAGCAGTTTATCTCGGGTTGCCAATCAGCCCCAGCATTTT
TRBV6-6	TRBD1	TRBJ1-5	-	CASSYSGQGKQPQHF	TGTGCCAGCAGTTACTCGGGACAGGGAAAACAGCCCCAGCATTTT
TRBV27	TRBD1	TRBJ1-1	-	CASTQQGGRRTEAFF	TGTGCCAGCACACAGCAGGGGGGGCGTCGGACTGAAGCTTTCTTT
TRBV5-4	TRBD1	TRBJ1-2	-	CASRITGGRGYTF	TGTGCCAGCAGGATTACAGGGGGCCGGGGCTACACCTTC
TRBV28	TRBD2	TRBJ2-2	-	CASSSGSGRASYTGELFF	TGTGCCAGCAGTTCAGGTAGCGGGAGGGCCTCGTACACCGGGGAGCTGTTTTTT
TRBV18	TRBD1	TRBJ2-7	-	CASSPGQPFSYEQYF	TGTGCCAGCTCACCGGGACAGCCTTTCTCCTACGAGCAGTACTTC
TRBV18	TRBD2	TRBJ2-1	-	CASSPETSGRARQFF	TGTGCCAGCTCACCGGAGACTAGCGGGAGGGCCCGGCAGTTCTTC
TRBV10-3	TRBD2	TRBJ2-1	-	CAISDPGLAGGKDNEQFF	TGTGCCATCAGTGACCCGGGACTAGCGGGAGGGAAGGACAATGAGCAGTTCTTC
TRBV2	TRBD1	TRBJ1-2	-	CASSEFETGFPYGYTF	TGTGCCAGCAGTGAATTTGAGACAGGGTTCCCTTATGGCTACACCTTC
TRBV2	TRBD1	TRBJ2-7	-	CASSRQGESYEQYF	TGTGCCAGCAGTCGACAGGGAGAGAGCTACGAGCAGTACTTC
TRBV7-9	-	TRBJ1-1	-	CASSLEGTNTEAFF	TGTGCCAGCAGCTTAGAGGGAACGAACACTGAAGCTTTCTTT
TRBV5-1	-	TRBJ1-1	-	CASSLNLLQGGTEAFF	TGCGCCAGCAGCCTAAATTTACTACAGGGTGGCACTGAAGCTTTCTTT
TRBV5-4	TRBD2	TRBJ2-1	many	CASSSGTRKQFF	TGTGCCAGCAGCTCCGGGACTAGAAAGCAGTTCTTC